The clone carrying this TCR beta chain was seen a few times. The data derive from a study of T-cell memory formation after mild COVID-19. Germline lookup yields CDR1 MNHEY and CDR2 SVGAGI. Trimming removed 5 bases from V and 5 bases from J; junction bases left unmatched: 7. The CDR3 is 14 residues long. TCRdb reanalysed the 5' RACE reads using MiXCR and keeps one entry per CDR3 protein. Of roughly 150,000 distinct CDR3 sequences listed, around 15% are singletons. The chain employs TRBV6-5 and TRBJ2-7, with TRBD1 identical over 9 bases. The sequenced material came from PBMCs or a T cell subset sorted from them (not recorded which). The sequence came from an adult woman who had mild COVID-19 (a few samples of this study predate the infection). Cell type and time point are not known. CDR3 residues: CASSTDRGTNEQYF. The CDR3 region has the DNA TGTGCCAGCAGTACGGACAGGGGTACCAACGAGCAGTACTTC.